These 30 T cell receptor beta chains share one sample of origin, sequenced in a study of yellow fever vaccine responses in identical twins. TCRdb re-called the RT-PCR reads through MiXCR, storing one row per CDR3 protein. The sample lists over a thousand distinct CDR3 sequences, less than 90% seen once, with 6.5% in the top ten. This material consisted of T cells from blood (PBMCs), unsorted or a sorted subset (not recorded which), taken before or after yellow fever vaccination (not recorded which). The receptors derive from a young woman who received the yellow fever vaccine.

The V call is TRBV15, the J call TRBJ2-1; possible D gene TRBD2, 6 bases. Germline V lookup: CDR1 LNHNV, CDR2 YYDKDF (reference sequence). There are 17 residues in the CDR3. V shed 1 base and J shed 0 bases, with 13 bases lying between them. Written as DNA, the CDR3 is TGTGCCACCAGCAGAGTCCCATTCGGGAGCTCCTACAATGAGCAGTTCTTC. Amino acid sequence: CATSRVPFGSSYNEQFF.

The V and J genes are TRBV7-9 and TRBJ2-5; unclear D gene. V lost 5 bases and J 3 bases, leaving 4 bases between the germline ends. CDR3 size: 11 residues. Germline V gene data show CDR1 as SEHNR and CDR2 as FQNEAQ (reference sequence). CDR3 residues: CASSVEETQYF. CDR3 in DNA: TGTGCCAGCAGCGTCGAAGAGACCCAGTACTTC. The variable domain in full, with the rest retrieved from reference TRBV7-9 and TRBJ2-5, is DTGVSQNPRHKITKRGQNVTFRCDPISEHNRLYWYRQTLGQGPEFLTYFQNEAQLEKSRLLSDRFSAERPKGSFSTLEIQRTEQGDSAMYLCASSVEETQYFGPGTRLLVL.

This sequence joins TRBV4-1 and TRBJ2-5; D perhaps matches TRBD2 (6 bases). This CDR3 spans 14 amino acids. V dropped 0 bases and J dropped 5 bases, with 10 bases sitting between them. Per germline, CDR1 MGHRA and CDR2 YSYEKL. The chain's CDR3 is CASSQDRRGETQYF. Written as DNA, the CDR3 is TGCGCCAGCAGCCAAGATCGGAGGGGTGAGACCCAGTACTTC.

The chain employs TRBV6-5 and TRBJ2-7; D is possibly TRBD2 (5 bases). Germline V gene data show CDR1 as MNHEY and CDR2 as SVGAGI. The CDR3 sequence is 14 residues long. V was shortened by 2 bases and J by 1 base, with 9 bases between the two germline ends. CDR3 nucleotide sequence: TGTGCCAGCAGTTACAAAGCGGCGTCCTACGAGCAGTACTTC. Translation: CASSYKAASYEQYF.

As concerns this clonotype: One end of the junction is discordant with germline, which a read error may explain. CDR3 amino acids: CASSLVGSGAGETQYF. The CDR3 bases are TGTGCTAGCAGCTTAGTTGGTTCAGGGGCGGGAGAGACCCAGTACTTC. This rearrangement joins TRBV7-7 to TRBJ2-5; the D gene is possibly TRBD1 (6 bases). CDR1 is SSHAT, CDR2 FNYEAQ, per germline (reference sequence). This CDR3 comprises 16 residues.

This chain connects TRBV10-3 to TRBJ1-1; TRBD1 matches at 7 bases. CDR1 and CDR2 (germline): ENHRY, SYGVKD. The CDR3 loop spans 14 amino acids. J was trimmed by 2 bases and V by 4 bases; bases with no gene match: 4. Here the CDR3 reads CAISGEGGNTEAFF. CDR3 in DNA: TGTGCCATCAGTGGGGAAGGGGGCAACACTGAAGCTTTCTTT.

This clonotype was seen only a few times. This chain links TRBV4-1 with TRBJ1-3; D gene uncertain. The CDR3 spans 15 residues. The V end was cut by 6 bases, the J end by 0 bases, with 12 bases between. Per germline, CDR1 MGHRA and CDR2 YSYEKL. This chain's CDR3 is CASRPGPLSGNTIYF. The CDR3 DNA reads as TGCGCCAGCAGGCCCGGGCCGCTCTCTGGAAACACCATATATTTT.

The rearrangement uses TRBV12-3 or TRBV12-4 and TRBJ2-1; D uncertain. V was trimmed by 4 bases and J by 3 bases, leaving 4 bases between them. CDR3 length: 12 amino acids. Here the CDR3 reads CASSSNYNEQFF. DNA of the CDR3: TGTGCCAGCAGTTCTAACTACAATGAGCAGTTCTTC.

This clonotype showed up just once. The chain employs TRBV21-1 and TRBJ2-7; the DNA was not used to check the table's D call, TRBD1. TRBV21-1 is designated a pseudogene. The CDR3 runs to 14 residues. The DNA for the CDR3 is TGTGCCAGCAGTCCGGGACAGGGGGCGAAAGAGCAGTACTTC. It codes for CASSPGQGAKEQYF.

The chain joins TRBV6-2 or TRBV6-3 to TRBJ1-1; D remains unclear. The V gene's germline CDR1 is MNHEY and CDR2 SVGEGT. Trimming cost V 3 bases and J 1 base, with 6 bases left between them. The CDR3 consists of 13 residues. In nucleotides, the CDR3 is TGTGCCAGCAGTTATAAGGAGAACACTGAAGCTTTCTTT. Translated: CASSYKENTEAFF.

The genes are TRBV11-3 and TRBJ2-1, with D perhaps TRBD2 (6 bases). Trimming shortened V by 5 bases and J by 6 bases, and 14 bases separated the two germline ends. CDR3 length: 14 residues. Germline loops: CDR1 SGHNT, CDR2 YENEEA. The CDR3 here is CASSALVGLNEQFF. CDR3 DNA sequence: TGTGCCAGCAGCGCCCTAGTGGGACTCAATGAGCAGTTCTTC. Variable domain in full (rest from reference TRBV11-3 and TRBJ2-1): EAGVVQSPRYKIIEKKQPVAFWCNPISGHNTLYWYLQNLGQGPELLIRYENEEAVDDSQLPKDRFSAERLKGVDSTLKIQPAELGDSAVYLCASSALVGLNEQFFGPGTRLTVL.

The CDR3 DNA follows: TGCGCCAGCAGCCAGGCCGGGACAGGTGGAAACACCATATATTTT. It translates to CASSQAGTGGNTIYF. The rearrangement uses TRBV4-1 and TRBJ1-3; 8 nucleotides match TRBD1. V lost 3 bases, J lost 3 bases, and 4 bases stayed unmatched. There are 15 residues in the CDR3. Germline assignment: CDR1 MGHRA and CDR2 YSYEKL.

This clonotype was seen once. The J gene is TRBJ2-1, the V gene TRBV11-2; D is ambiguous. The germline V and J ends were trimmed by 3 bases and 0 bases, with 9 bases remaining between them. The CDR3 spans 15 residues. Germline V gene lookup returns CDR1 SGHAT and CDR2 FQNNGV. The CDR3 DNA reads TGTGCCAGCAGCTTGGATCCCAGCTCCTACAATGAGCAGTTCTTC. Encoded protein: CASSLDPSSYNEQFF.

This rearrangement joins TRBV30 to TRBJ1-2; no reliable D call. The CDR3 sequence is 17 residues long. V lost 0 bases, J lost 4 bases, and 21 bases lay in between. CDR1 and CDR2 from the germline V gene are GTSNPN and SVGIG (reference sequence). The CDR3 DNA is TGTGCCTGGAGTGTACTTAGTACAAGGGCCGCTCTCTATGGCTACACCTTC. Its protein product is CAWSVLSTRAALYGYTF.

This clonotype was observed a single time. The CDR3 is CASSQSVLRGEHNGELFF. CDR3 DNA: TGCGCCAGCAGTCAATCGGTATTGAGGGGCGAACATAACGGGGAGCTGTTTTTT. The V call is TRBV23-1, the J call TRBJ2-2; D tentatively reads TRBD1 or TRBD2 (5 bases each). TRBV23-1 is designated an ORF whose function remains uncertain. Trimming pared 0 bases from V and 7 bases from J, leaving 21 bases between. The CDR3 has 18 residues.

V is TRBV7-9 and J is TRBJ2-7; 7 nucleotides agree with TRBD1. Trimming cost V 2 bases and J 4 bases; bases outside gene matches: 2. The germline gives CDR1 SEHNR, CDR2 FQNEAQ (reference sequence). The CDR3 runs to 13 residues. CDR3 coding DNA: TGTGCCAGCAGCTTACAGGGGGATTACGAGCAGTACTTC. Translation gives CASSLQGDYEQYF.

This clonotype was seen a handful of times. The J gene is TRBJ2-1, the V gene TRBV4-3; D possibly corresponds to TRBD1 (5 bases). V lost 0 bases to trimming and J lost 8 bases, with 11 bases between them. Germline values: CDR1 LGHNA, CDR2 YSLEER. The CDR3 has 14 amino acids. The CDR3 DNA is TGCGCCAGCAGCCAAGATCGGACAATGGATGAGCAGTTCTTC. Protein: CASSQDRTMDEQFF.

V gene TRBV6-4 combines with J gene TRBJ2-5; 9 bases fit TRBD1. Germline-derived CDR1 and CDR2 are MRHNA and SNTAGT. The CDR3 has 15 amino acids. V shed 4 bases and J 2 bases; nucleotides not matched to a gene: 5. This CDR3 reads CASSAGQGGQETQYF. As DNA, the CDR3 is TGTGCCAGCAGTGCGGGACAGGGAGGGCAAGAGACCCAGTACTTC.

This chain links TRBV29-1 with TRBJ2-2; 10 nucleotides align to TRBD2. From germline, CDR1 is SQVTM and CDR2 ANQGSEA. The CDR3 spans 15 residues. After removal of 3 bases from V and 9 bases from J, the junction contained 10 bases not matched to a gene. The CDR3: CSVDRKREGLRELFF. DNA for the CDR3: TGCAGCGTTGACCGTAAGCGGGAGGGCCTCCGGGAGCTGTTTTTT.

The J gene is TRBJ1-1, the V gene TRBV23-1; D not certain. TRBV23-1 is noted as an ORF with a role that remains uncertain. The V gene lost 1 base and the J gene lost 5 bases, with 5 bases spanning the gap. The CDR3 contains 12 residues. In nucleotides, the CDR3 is TGCGCCAGCAGTCAATATCGGACTGAAGCTTTCTTT. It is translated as CASSQYRTEAFF.

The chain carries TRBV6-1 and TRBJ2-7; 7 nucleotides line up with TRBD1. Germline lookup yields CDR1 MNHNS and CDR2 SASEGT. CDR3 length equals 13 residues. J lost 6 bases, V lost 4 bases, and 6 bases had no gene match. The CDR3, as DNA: TGTGCCAGCAGTGTGAAAGGGACAGCCGAGCAGTACTTC. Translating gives CASSVKGTAEQYF.

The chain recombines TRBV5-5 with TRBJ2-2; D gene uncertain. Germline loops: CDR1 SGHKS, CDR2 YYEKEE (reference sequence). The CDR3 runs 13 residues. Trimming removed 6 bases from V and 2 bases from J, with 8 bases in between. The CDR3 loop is CASMDVNTGELFF. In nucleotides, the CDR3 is TGTGCCAGCATGGACGTTAACACCGGGGAGCTGTTTTTT. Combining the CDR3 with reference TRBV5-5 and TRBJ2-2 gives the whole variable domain DAGVTQSPTHLIKTRGQQVTLRCSPISGHKSVSWYQQVLGQGPQFIFQYYEKEERGRGNFPDRFSARQFPNYSSELNVNALLLGDSALYLCASMDVNTGELFFGEGSRLTVL.

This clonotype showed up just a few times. The CDR3 DNA sequence: TGTGCCACCAGCGGAGGGACTAGCGCCTACGAGCAGTACTTC. Translated, it gives CATSGGTSAYEQYF. The rearrangement links TRBV15 to TRBJ2-7; 10 positions match TRBD2. Germline V gene data show CDR1 as LNHNV and CDR2 as YYDKDF (reference sequence). CDR3 length: 14 amino acids. V trimming: 5 bases; J trimming: 2 bases; junction bases outside the gene matches: 3.

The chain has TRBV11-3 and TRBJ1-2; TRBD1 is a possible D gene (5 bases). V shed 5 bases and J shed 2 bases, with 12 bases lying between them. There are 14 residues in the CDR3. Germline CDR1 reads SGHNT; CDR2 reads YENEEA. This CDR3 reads CASSQGAGNYGYTF. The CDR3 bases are TGTGCCAGCAGCCAAGGGGCAGGGAACTATGGCTACACCTTC. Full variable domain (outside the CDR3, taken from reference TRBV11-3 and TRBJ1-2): EAGVVQSPRYKIIEKKQPVAFWCNPISGHNTLYWYLQNLGQGPELLIRYENEEAVDDSQLPKDRFSAERLKGVDSTLKIQPAELGDSAVYLCASSQGAGNYGYTFGSGTRLTVV.

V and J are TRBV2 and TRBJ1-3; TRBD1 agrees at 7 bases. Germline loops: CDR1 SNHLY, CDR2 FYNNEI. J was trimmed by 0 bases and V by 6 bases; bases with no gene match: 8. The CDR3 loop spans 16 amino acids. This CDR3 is CASREGQRISGNTIYF. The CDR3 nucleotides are TGTGCCAGCAGGGAGGGACAGCGAATCTCTGGAAACACCATATATTTT.

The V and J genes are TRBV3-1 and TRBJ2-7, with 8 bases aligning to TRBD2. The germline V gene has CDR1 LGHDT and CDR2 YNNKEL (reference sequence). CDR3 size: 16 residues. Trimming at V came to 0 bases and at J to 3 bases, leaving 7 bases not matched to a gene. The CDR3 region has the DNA TGTGCCAGCAGCCAAGATATCCCTAGCGGGCACTACGAGCAGTACTTC. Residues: CASSQDIPSGHYEQYF.

The CDR3 sequence: CASSDSGGAYNEQFF. CDR3 DNA: TGTGCCAGCAGTGATTCGGGAGGCGCCTACAATGAGCAGTTCTTC. The chain links TRBV6-4 to TRBJ2-1, with 7 nucleotides matching TRBD2. Germline V gene sequence: CDR1 MRHNA, CDR2 SNTAGT. The CDR3 contains 15 residues. The V gene end was trimmed by 3 bases and the J gene end by 2 bases; junction bases not matched to a gene: 4.

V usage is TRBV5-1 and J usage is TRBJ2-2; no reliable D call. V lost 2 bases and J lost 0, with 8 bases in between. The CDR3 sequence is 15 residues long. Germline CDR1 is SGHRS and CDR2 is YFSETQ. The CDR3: CASSFKASNTGELFF. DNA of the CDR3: TGCGCCAGCAGCTTTAAGGCCTCGAACACCGGGGAGCTGTTTTTT. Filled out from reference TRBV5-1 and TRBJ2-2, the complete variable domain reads KAGVTQTPRYLIKTRGQQVTLSCSPISGHRSVSWYQQTPGQGLQFLFEYFSETQRNKGNFPGRFSGRQFSNSRSEMNVSTLELGDSALYLCASSFKASNTGELFFGEGSRLTVL.

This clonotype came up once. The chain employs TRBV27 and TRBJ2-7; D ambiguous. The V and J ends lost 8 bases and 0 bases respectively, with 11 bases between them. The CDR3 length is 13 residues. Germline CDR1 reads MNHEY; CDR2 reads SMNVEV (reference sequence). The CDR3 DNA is TGTGCCAGCTCCGGCTACAACTCCTACGAGCAGTACTTC. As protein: CASSGYNSYEQYF.

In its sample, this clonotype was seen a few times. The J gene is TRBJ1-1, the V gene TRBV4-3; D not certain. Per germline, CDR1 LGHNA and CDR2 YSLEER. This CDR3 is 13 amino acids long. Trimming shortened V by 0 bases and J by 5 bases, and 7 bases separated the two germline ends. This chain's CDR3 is CASSQDGRTEAFF. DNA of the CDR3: TGCGCCAGCAGCCAAGATGGGCGGACTGAAGCTTTCTTT.